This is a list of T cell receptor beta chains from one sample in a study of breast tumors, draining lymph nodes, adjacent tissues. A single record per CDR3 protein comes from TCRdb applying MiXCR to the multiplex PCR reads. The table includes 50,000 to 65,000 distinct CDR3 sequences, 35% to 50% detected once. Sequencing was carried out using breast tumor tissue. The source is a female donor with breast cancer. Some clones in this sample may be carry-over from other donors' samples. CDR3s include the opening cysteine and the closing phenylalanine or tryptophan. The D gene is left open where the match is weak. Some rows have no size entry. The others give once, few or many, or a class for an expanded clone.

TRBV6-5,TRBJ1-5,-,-,-,CASRVPGAYEQYFGPGEPQHF
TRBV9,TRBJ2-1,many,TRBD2,TGTGCCAGCAGCCCTAGCGGGACCGGGGGGAATGAGCAGTTCTTC,CASSPSGTGGNEQFF
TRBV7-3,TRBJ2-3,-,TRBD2,TGTGCCAGCAGCTTCCGACTAGCGGGATCTGATACGCAGTATTTT,CASSFRLAGSDTQYF
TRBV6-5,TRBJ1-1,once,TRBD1,TGTGCCAGCAGCCGACAGGGTATAACTGAAGCTTTCTTT,CASSRQGITEAFF
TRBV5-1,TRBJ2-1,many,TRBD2,TGCGCCAGCAGCTGGACTAGCGGGAGCTTAGGAATCAATGAGCAGTTCTTC,CASSWTSGSLGINEQFF
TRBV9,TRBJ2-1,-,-,TGTGCTAGCAGCCCCCTGACCAATCAGAACGAGCAGTCCTTC,CASSPLTNQNEQSF
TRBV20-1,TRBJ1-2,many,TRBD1,TGCAGTGCTAGGTTAGGGACAGGAATTGGCGGGGGTGGCTACACCTTC,CSARLGTGIGGGGYTF
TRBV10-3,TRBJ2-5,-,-,TGTGCCATCAGTGGGGGGGACATTCAGCCCCAGTACTTC,CAISGGDIQPQYF
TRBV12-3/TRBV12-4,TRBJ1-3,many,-,TGTGCCAGCAGTTTGAGGATTAACCTGGGAAACACCATATATTTT,CASSLRINLGNTIYF
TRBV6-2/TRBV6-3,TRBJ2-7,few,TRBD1,TGTGCCAGCAGTCACGGGACAGTCTCGACCTACGAGCAGTACTTC,CASSHGTVSTYEQYF
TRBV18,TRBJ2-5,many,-,TGTGCCAGCTCTATGATGTTACAAGAGACCCAGTACTTC,CASSMMLQETQYF
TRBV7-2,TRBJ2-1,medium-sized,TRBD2,TGTGCCAGCAGCCACAGTCGGACTAGCGGGAGGGGGTACAATGAGCAGTTCTTC,CASSHSRTSGRGYNEQFF
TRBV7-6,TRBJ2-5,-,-,TGTGCCAGCAGCTTAGTTGGGGACGGAGGAGAGGAGACCCAGTACTTC,CASSLVGDGGEETQYF
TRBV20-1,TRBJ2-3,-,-,TGCAGTGCTAGAGATCTATCAGGGGGAGGGCCTCCTAGTGGAGATACGCAGTATTTT,CSARDLSGGGPPSGDTQYF
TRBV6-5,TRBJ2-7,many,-,TGTGCCAGCAGTCACTCGCGTAGGGGGGGCAGGAGCTCCTACGAGCAGTACTTC,CASSHSRRGGRSSYEQYF
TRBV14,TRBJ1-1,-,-,TGTGCCAGCAGCCAAGACCCAGGCAATGTCAACACTGAAGCTTTCTTT,CASSQDPGNVNTEAFF
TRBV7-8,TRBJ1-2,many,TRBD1,TGTGCCAGCAGCCGCATTCGGGCCGGGACAGGGGGCACTAACTATGGCTACACCTTC,CASSRIRAGTGGTNYGYTF
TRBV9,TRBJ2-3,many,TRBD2,TGTGCCAGCAGCCCGCGGGAGGGAGCGGCAGATACGCAGTATTTT,CASSPREGAADTQYF
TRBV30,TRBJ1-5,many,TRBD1,TGTGCCTGGAGTTTGAGACAGGGAGGCAATCAGCCCCAGCATTTT,CAWSLRQGGNQPQHF
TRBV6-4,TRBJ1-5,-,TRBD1,TGTGCCAGCACCTACCCGGGACAGGGATTCCGCGAGCAGCCCCAGCATTTT,CASTYPGQGFREQPQHF
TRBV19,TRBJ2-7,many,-,TGTGCCAGTAGTATAGCCCTTTACGGGTCCACCTACGAGCAGTACTTC,CASSIALYGSTYEQYF
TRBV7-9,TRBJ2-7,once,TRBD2,TGTGCCAGCAGCTTATCGACGGGGGGCGAGCAGTACTTC,CASSLSTGGEQYF
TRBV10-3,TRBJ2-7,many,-,TGTGCCATCAATCGGGACCGTGCGATAGAGCAGTACTTC,CAINRDRAIEQYF
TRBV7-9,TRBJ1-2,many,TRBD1,TGTGCCAGCAGCTTAGGGGGCAGGGGGGCTGCAGGCTACACCTTC,CASSLGGRGAAGYTF
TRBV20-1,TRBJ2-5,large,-,TGCAGTGCTAGCCAGGACAACCAAGAGACCCAGTACTTC,CSASQDNQETQYF
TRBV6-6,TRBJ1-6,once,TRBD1,TGTGCCAGCAGAGATGACAGGGGGCGATCCTATAATTCACCCCTCCACTTT,CASRDDRGRSYNSPLHF
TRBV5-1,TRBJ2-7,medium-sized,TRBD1,TGCGCCAGCAGCTTGGGGACAGGGTATCACGAGCAGTACTTC,CASSLGTGYHEQYF
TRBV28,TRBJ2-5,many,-,TGTGCCAGCAACCTAGCAGGAGGGAAGACCCAGTACTTC,CASNLAGGKTQYF
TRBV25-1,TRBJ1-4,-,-,TGTGCCAGCAGTGAATATGGGGCTCTGAATGAAAAACTGTTTTTT,CASSEYGALNEKLFF